This is a list of T cell receptor beta chains from one sample in a study of blood T cell repertoires in COVID-19. The method was immunoSEQ multiplex PCR; TCRdb's version includes in-frame clones alone and lacks a portion of them. The sample carries a few hundred thousand clones, around nine tenths recorded once. Input material: peripheral blood. The receptors were gathered from a woman aged 60-70 years with COVID-19, enrolled during active disease. Both conserved end residues are part of each CDR3. A D gene is named only where the DNA matches it firmly. A row's size may be missing; if present it is once, few, many or a size class.

clone_size,j_call,v_call,d_call,cdr3_aa,cdr3_nt
NA,TRBJ1-2,TRBV7-9,NA,CASSLTQGFYGYTF,TGTGCCAGCAGCTTGACCCAGGGATTCTATGGCTACACCTTC
once,TRBJ1-2,TRBV7-8,NA,CASSLARDSNYGYTF,TGTGCCAGCAGCTTAGCCAGGGACTCAAACTATGGCTACACCTTC
NA,TRBJ2-1,TRBV29-1,NA,CSVGGGIYNEQFF,TGCAGCGTTGGCGGGGGCATTTACAATGAGCAGTTCTTC
NA,TRBJ2-7,TRBV5-5,TRBD1,CASSLSDRVDYEQYF,TGTGCCAGCAGCCTAAGTGACAGGGTCGACTACGAGCAGTACTTC
once,TRBJ1-4,TRBV29-1,TRBD1,CSVAGQGTNEKLFF,TGCAGCGTTGCAGGACAGGGGACTAATGAAAAACTGTTTTTT
NA,TRBJ1-5,TRBV19,NA,CASSKSQGLNQPQHF,TGTGCCAGTAGTAAAAGCCAGGGCCTGAATCAGCCCCAGCATTTT
once,TRBJ1-5,TRBV19,NA,CASSRQQGREPQHF,TGTGCCAGTAGTAGACAACAGGGTAGAGAGCCCCAGCATTTT
NA,TRBJ1-3,TRBV7-9,TRBD1,CASSQQGAKNTIYF,TGTGCCAGCAGTCAGCAGGGGGCGAAAAACACCATATATTTT
NA,TRBJ2-7,TRBV3-1/TRBV3-2,NA,CASSQAGVFGEQYF,TGTGCCAGCAGCCAAGCGGGGGTTTTCGGCGAGCAGTACTTC
few,TRBJ1-2,TRBV9,NA,CASSVREDYGYTF,TGTGCCAGCAGCGTCCGGGAGGACTATGGCTACACCTTC
NA,TRBJ2-6,TRBV4-1,TRBD2,CASSFTTGGLGANVLTF,TGCGCCAGCAGCTTCACAACGGGGGGGTTAGGGGCCAACGTCCTGACTTTC
once,TRBJ2-1,TRBV10-1,TRBD2,CASSESAGGEQFF,TGCGCCAGCAGTGAGTCGGCGGGGGGGGAGCAGTTCTTC
NA,TRBJ1-1,TRBV11-3,NA,CASSRGPAGLNTEAFF,TGTGCCAGCAGCCGGGGACCTGCGGGGCTGAACACTGAAGCTTTCTTT
few,TRBJ1-2,TRBV28,TRBD1,CASSLRQGAGGYGYTF,TGTGCCAGCAGTCTCCGACAGGGGGCAGGCGGCTATGGCTACACCTTC
NA,TRBJ2-1,TRBV5-1,TRBD2,CASSPRTSGSIGSYNEQFF,TGCGCCAGCAGCCCTCGGACTAGCGGGAGTATCGGCTCCTACAATGAGCAGTTCTTC
NA,TRBJ1-2,TRBV19,NA,CKGEGYTF,TGTAAAGGGGAAGGCTACACCTTC